The 11 T cell receptor beta chains below all came from one sample that was sequenced in a study of blood T cell repertoires in COVID-19. Data came from immunoSEQ multiplex PCR; TCRdb stores just in-frame clones and leaves some out. The sample carries roughly 100,000 clones, roughly nine tenths recorded once. The sequenced material came from peripheral blood. The receptor source for this set is a woman of 80 years or more with active COVID-19.

J is TRBJ2-1 and V is TRBV27, with 11 bases aligning to TRBD2. J lost 6 bases, V lost 7 bases, and 17 bases had no gene match. The CDR3 runs 18 residues. Germline V gene data show CDR1 as MNHEY and CDR2 as SMNVEV (reference sequence). CDR3 sequence (DNA): TGTGCCAGCACCCTACTAGCGGGAGTGTCTCTTCGCGGCAATGAGCAGTTCTTC. Translating gives CASTLLAGVSLRGNEQFF.

The chain links TRBV6-6 to TRBJ2-5; possibly TRBD2 for D (5 bases). The CDR3 consists of 15 residues. V lost 0 bases to trimming and J lost 1 base, with 9 bases between them. CDR1 and CDR2 from the germline V gene are MNHNY and SVGAGI (reference sequence). CDR3 region: CASSYSRGFQETQYF. CDR3 in DNA: TGTGCCAGCAGTTACTCGAGAGGGTTCCAAGAGACCCAGTACTTC.

V usage is TRBV28 and J usage is TRBJ2-7, with TRBD1 identical over 7 bases. In germline, CDR1 is MDHEN, CDR2 SYDVKM. V was clipped by 5 bases and J by 3 bases; unmatched bases: 7. CDR3 length equals 14 residues. The CDR3 DNA follows: TGTGCCAGCAGTAGGACAGGATCACTCTACGAGCAGTACTTC. Translation: CASSRTGSLYEQYF. Full variable domain (outside the CDR3, taken from reference TRBV28 and TRBJ2-7): DVKVTQSSRYLVKRTGEKVFLECVQDMDHENMFWYRQDPGLGLRLIYFSYDVKMKEKGDIPEGYSVSREKKERFSLILESASTNQTSMYLCASSRTGSLYEQYFGPGTRLTVT.

In nucleotides, the CDR3 is TGTGCCAGCAGCCTCTCCGTCGGGAGGTCGGAGCAGTACTTC. It specifies CASSLSVGRSEQYF. The genes are TRBV9 and TRBJ2-7, with 7 bases lining up with TRBD2. V was clipped by 4 bases and J by 7 bases; unmatched bases: 11. This CDR3 spans 14 amino acids. Germline V gives CDR1 SGDLS, CDR2 YYNGEE.

The chain recombines TRBV5-4 with TRBJ2-3; a possible D gene is TRBD2 (5 bases). The CDR3 covers 14 residues. Between the trimmed V and J ends, which lost 1 base and 2 bases, there was a span of 8 bases. Looked up from germline, CDR1 is SGHNT and CDR2 is YYREEE (reference sequence). CDR3 coding DNA: TGTGCCAGCAGCTTGTCGAGGGCCACAGATACGCAGTATTTT. Translating it yields CASSLSRATDTQYF.

This sequence joins TRBV20-1 and TRBJ2-1, with D possibly being TRBD2 (6 bases). The germline V gene encodes CDR1 DFQATT and CDR2 SNEGSKA (reference sequence). Trimming removed 3 bases at V and 0 bases at J, with 12 bases between. The CDR3 is 15 amino acids. The CDR3 spells CSASGGLLSYNEQFF. CDR3 sequence (DNA): TGCAGTGCTAGTGGGGGACTCCTCTCCTACAATGAGCAGTTCTTC.

In this sample, this clone turned up once. J is TRBJ2-1 and V is TRBV25-1, with TRBD2 matching 13 bases. This CDR3 contains 15 residues. Looked up from germline, CDR1 is MGHDK and CDR2 is SYGVNS. V lost 6 bases, J lost 8 bases, and 7 bases stayed unmatched. The CDR3 reads CASRAGTSGKDEQFF. As DNA, the CDR3 is TGTGCCAGCAGGGCTGGGACTAGCGGGAAGGATGAGCAGTTCTTC.

The chain links TRBV19 to TRBJ1-1; the match to TRBD1 covers 7 bases. The germline CDR1 and CDR2 sequences are LNHDA and SQIVND (reference sequence). V lost 8 bases to trimming and J lost 1 base; unmatched junction nucleotides: 4. The CDR3 extends over 13 amino acids. The CDR3 is CASLGQKNTEAFF. In nucleotides, the CDR3 is TGTGCCAGTTTGGGACAGAAGAACACTGAAGCTTTCTTT.

CDR3 in amino acids: CASSREVLGNEQFF. The CDR3 coding sequence is TGTGCCAGCAGCAGGGAGGTTTTAGGAAATGAGCAGTTCTTC. The J gene is TRBJ2-1, the V gene TRBV5-8, with D perhaps matching TRBD2 (6 bases). The CDR3 extends over 14 amino acids. Germline CDR1 is SGHTS and CDR2 is YDEGEE. The V gene lost 4 bases and the J gene lost 7 bases, with 15 bases spanning the gap. The whole variable domain, remainder taken from reference TRBV5-8 and TRBJ2-1, is EAGVTQSPTHLIKTRGQQATLRCSPISGHTSVYWYQQALGLGLQFLLWYDEGEERNRGNFPPRFSGRQFPNYSSELNVNALELEDSALYLCASSREVLGNEQFFGPGTRLTVL.

This clone occurred once. This chain uses TRBV27 with TRBJ2-7; the D gene is possibly TRBD2 (6 bases). Germline CDR1 is MNHEY and CDR2 is SMNVEV (reference sequence). The CDR3 totals 16 residues. Trimming removed 4 bases at V and 6 bases at J, with 22 bases between. The CDR3 loop reads CASSSSHAGLGGEQYF. CDR3 bases: TGTGCCAGCAGTTCCTCGCACGCGGGGCTAGGCGGCGAGCAGTACTTC.

As concerns this clone: Distinct nucleotide sequences in the sample also encode this CDR3. This chain uses TRBV11-2 with TRBJ1-1; 7 positions agree with TRBD1. The germline CDR1 and CDR2 sequences are SGHAT and FQNNGV. V lost 2 bases, J lost 1 base, and 4 bases stayed unmatched. The CDR3 is 15 residues long. The CDR3 reads CASSLTGQANTEAFF. CDR3 in DNA: TGTGCCAGCAGCTTAACCGGACAGGCGAACACTGAAGCTTTCTTT.